Listed here are 8 T cell receptor beta chains from one sample, sequenced in a study of T-cell reconstitution after alpha-beta-depleted transplantation in children. The TCRbeta library incorporated unique molecular identifiers. TCRdb passed the PCR reads through MiXCR, listing each CDR3 protein once. The sample consists of over 200,000 distinct CDR3 sequences, approximately 8.4% of them appearing once. Material: PBMCs, mostly from graft donor cells, obtained 360 days after TCRalphabeta/CD19-depleted stem cell transplant. These receptors were taken from a male patient aged 2 to 10 who had a stem cell transplant for acute myeloid leukemia, so the T cells may come from the graft donor.

This clonotype has only a few counts. The chain employs TRBV7-8 and TRBJ2-1; D is perhaps TRBD1 or TRBD2 (5 bases each). Trimming pared 5 bases from V and 9 bases from J, leaving 11 bases between. Germline V CDR1 and CDR2: SGHVS, FQNEAQ. There are 12 residues in the CDR3. The CDR3 sequence: CASSRGASEQFF. The DNA of the CDR3 is TGTGCCAGCAGCCGAGGGGCCAGTGAGCAGTTCTTC.

The J gene is TRBJ2-3, the V gene TRBV7-9; D is uncertain. The V gene lost 2 bases and the J gene lost 2 bases, with 8 bases spanning the gap. Germline V gene data show CDR1 as SEHNR and CDR2 as FQNEAQ (reference sequence). The CDR3 sequence is 14 residues long. In DNA, the CDR3 is TGTGCCAGCAGCTTATATGACACCACAGATACGCAGTATTTT. Its translation is CASSLYDTTDTQYF.

The V and J genes are TRBV6-1 and TRBJ1-2; TRBD1 might be the D (5 bases). Trimming removed 5 bases at V and 8 bases at J, with 15 bases between. The CDR3 spans 13 residues. The germline CDR1 and CDR2 sequences are MNHNS and SASEGT. Here the CDR3 reads CASSRRGVYGYTF. CDR3 in DNA: TGTGCCAGCAGTAGGCGAGGGGTCTACGGCTACACCTTC.

In its sample, this clonotype was seen many times. The J gene is TRBJ2-1, the V gene TRBV3-1, with TRBD2 identical over 7 bases. CDR1 LGHDT and CDR2 YNNKEL come from the germline V gene (reference sequence). The trim removed 5 bases at V and 5 bases at J, leaving 9 bases unmatched. This CDR3 is built from 15 residues. As DNA, the CDR3 is TGTGCCAGCAGCTTAAATCAGGGACTAAACAATGAGCAGTTCTTC. Protein sequence: CASSLNQGLNNEQFF.

The V call is TRBV7-9, the J call TRBJ1-1; tentatively, D is TRBD1 (5 bases). The CDR3 spans 15 residues. Germline values: CDR1 SEHNR, CDR2 FQNEAQ (reference sequence). Trimming took 0 bases from V and 0 from J, leaving 8 bases between them. The CDR3 here is CASSLATGLNTEAFF. CDR3 DNA: TGTGCCAGCAGCTTAGCTACAGGCCTGAACACTGAAGCTTTCTTT.

Ten or more counts support this clonotype. This chain uses TRBV6-2 or TRBV6-3 with TRBJ2-1; TRBD1 matches at 12 bases. The CDR3 has 21 residues. Germline-derived CDR1 and CDR2 are MNHEY and SVGEGT. The trim removed 4 bases at V and 5 bases at J, leaving 21 bases unmatched. Here the CDR3 reads CASSSSRDRGREGFFNNEQFF. DNA for the CDR3: TGTGCCAGCAGTTCTTCCCGGGACAGGGGGCGGGAAGGATTTTTCAACAATGAGCAGTTCTTC.

This clonotype occurred many times. V is TRBV20-1 and J is TRBJ2-1; TRBD2 matches at 11 bases. Germline CDR1 is DFQATT and CDR2 is SNEGSKA (reference sequence). The CDR3 is 15 amino acids. Losses at the gene ends were 6 bases for V and 0 bases for J; bases not matched to a gene: 4. CDR3 sequence reads: CSASTSGSSYNEQFF. The DNA of the CDR3 is TGCAGTGCGAGTACTAGCGGGAGCTCCTACAATGAGCAGTTCTTC.

The CDR3: CSATQGARAFF. The CDR3, as DNA: TGCAGTGCTACACAGGGGGCGAGAGCTTTCTTT. The chain carries TRBV20-1 and TRBJ1-1; 9 positions agree with TRBD1. V trimming: 4 bases; J trimming: 10 bases; junction bases outside the gene matches: 4. In germline, CDR1 is DFQATT, CDR2 SNEGSKA (reference sequence). This CDR3 is built from 11 residues.